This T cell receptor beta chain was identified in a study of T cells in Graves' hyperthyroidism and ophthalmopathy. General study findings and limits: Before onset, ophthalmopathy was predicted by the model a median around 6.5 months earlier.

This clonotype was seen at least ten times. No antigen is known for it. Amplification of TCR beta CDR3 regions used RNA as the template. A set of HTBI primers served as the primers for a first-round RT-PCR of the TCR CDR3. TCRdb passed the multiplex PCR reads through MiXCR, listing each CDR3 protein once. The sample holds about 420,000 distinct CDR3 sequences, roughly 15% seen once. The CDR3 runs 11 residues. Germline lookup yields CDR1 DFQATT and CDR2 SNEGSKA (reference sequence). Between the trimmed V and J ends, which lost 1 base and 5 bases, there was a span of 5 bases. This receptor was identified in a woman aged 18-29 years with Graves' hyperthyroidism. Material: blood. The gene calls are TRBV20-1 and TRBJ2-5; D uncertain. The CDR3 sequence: CSARGRETQYF. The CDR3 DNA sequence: TGCAGTGCTAGAGGACGGGAGACCCAGTACTTC.